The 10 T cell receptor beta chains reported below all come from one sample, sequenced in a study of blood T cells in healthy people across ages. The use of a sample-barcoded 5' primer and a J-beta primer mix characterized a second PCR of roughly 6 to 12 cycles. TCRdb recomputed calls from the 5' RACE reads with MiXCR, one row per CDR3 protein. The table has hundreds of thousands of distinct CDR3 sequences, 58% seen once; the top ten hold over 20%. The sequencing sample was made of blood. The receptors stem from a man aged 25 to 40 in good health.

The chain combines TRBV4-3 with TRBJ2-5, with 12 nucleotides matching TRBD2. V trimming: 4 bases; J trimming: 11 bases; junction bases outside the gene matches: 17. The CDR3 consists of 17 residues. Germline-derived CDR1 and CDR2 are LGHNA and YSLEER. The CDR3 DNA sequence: TGCGCCAGCAGCCGGTCGTCTAGCGGGAGGGCCGGTGATGAGCAGTACTTC. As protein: CASSRSSSGRAGDEQYF.

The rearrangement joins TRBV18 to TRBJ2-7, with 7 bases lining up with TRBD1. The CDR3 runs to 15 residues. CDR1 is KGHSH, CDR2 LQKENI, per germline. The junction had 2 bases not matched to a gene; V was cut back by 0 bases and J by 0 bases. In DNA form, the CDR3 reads TGTGCCAGCTCACCACCGGACAGGCCCTCCTACGAGCAGTACTTC. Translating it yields CASSPPDRPSYEQYF. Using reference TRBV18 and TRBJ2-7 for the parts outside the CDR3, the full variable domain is NAGVMQNPRHLVRRRGQEARLRCSPMKGHSHVYWYRQLPEEGLKFMVYLQKENIIDESGMPKERFSAEFPKEGPSILRIQQVVRGDSAAYFCASSPPDRPSYEQYFGPGTRLTVT.

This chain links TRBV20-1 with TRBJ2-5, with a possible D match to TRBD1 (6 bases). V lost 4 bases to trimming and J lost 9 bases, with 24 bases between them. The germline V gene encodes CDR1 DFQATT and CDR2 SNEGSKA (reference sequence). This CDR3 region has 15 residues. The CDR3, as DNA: TGCAGTGCTACGCCAGGGGCTGGGTATATGGAGGCCCAGTACTTC. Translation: CSATPGAGYMEAQYF.

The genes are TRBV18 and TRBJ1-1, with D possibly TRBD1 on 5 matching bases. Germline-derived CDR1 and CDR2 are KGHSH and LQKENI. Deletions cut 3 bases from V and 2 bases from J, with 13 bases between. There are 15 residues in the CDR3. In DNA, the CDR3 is TGTGCCAGCTCACCCACCGCACAGGTAAACACTGAAGCTTTCTTT. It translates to CASSPTAQVNTEAFF.

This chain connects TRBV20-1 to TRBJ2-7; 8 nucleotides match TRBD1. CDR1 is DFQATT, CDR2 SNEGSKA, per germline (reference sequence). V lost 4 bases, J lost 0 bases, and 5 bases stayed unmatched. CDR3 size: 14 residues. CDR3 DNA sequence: TGCAGTGCTAAAAGACAGGGGAGCTCCTACGAGCAGTACTTC. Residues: CSAKRQGSSYEQYF.

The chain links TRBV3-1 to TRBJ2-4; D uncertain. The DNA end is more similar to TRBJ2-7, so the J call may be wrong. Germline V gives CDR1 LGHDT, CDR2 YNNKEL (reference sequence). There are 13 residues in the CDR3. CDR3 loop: CASSHRVTYEQYF. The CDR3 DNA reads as TGTGCCAGCAGCCACCGGGTGACCTACGAGCAGTACTTC.

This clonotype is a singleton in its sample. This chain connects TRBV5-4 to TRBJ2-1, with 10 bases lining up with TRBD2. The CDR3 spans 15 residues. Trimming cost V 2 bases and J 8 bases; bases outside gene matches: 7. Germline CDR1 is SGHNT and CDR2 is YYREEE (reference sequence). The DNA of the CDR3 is TGTGCCAGCAGCTTTGGGAGCGGGAGGGCGGATGAGCAGTTCTTC. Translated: CASSFGSGRADEQFF. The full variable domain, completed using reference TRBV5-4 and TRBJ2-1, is ETGVTQSPTHLIKTRGQQVTLRCSSQSGHNTVSWYQQALGQGPQFIFQYYREEENGRGNFPPRFSGLQFPNYSSELNVNALELDDSALYLCASSFGSGRADEQFFGPGTRLTVL.

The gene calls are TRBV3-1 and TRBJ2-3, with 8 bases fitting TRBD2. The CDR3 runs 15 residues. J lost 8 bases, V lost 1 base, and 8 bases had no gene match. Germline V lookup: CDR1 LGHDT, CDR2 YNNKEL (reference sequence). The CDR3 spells CASSQAPGGGFTQYF. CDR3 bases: TGTGCCAGCAGCCAAGCCCCCGGGGGGGGATTTACGCAGTATTTT.

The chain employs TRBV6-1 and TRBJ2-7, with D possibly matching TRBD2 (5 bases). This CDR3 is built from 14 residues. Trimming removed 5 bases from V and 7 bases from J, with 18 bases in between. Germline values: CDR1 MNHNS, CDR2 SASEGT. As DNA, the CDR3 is TGTGCCAGCAGTCCCGGGAAGATCGCTGGGGAGCAGTACTTC. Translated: CASSPGKIAGEQYF.

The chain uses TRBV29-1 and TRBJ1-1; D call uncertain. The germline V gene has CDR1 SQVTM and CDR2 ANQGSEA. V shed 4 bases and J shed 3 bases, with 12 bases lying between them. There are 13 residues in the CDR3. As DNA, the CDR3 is TGCAGCGTTGTAACGTCCATGTACACTGAAGCTTTCTTT. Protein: CSVVTSMYTEAFF.